Sequencing of this T cell receptor beta chain was carried out in a study of T cell repertoires in cytomegalovirus infection. The wider study: Shared public TCR beta signatures pointed to both CMV infection and a matching HLA type.

On this clonotype itself: No antigen is known for it.

TCRdb used MiXCR to reprocess the reads, holding one entry per CDR3 protein. The data show 830,000 or so distinct CDR3 sequences, about 33% seen once. V lost 6 bases and J lost 0, with 12 bases in between. The CDR3 covers 15 residues. The receptor was derived from a human donor in good health (CMV status not recorded). Some clones in this sample may be carry-over from other donors' samples. Sample: cultured CD8+ T cells from PBMCs, taken from culture after CMV antigen stimulation. The rearrangement joins TRBV12-3 or TRBV12-4 to TRBJ1-5, with D unclear. The CDR3 nucleotides read TGTGCCAGCAGCTCCTCCCCATATAGCAATCAGCCCCAGCATTTT. This gives the protein CASSSSPYSNQPQHF.